This TCR beta chain was recovered during a study of response to subunit inactivated influenza vaccine. Study results and limitations: T cells newly recruited by each seasonal influenza vaccination are few, the authors suggested.

Each CDR3 protein is one row after TCRdb ran MiXCR on the RT-PCR reads. The data show about 700,000 distinct CDR3 sequences, approximately 15% seen once. This clonotype showed up many times. Its antigen is not known. Trimming took 7 bases from V and 6 from J, leaving 18 bases between them. CDR1 is MDHEN, CDR2 SYDVKM, per germline. The CDR3 runs 15 residues. V is TRBV28 and J is TRBJ1-4, with D possibly being TRBD1 (5 bases). This clonotype was obtained from a man aged 50-60 years who received an inactivated influenza vaccine. The starting material was PBMCs from blood, obtained roughly 2 weeks before vaccination. The CDR3 coding sequence is TGTGCCAGCACCCCCGGTTGGGGGGGACATGAAAAACTGTTTTTT. Its protein is CASTPGWGGHEKLFF.